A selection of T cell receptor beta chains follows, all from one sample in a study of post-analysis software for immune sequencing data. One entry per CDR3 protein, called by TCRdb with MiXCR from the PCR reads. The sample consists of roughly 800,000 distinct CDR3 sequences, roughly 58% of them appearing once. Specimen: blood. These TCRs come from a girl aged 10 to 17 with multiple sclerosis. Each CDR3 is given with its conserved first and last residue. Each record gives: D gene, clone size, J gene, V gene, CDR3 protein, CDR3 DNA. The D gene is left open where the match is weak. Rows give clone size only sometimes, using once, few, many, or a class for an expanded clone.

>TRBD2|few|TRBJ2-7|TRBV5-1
CASSMTSGNYEQYF
TGCGCCAGCAGTATGACTAGCGGGAACTACGAGCAGTACTTC
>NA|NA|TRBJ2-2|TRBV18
CASSPLPLAGRNTGELFF
TGTGCCAGCTCACCCCTACCCCTGGCAGGGCGGAACACCGGGGAGCTGTTTTTT
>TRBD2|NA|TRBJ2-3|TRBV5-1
CASSFTGTSNTDTQYF
TGCGCCAGCAGCTTTACCGGGACTAGCAACACAGATACGCAGTATTTT
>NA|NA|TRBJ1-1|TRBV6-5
CASSFSPGPSMNTEAFF
TGTGCCAGCAGTTTTTCCCCGGGACCCTCAATGAACACTGAAGCTTTCTTT
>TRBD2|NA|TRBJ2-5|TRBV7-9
CASSQLRLAEKTQYF
TGTGCCAGCAGCCAGCTGAGACTAGCGGAGAAGACCCAGTACTTC
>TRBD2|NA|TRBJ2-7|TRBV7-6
CASSLMVALAGGSEQYF
TGTGCCAGCAGCTTAATGGTGGCGCTAGCGGGAGGTAGCGAGCAGTACTTC
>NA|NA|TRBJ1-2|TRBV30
CAWSVFGGFDYTF
TGTGCCTGGAGTGTATTTGGTGGGTTTGACTACACCTTC
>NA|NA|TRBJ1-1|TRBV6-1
CATHGAWGTVDNPEAFF
TGTGCCACCCACGGGGCCTGGGGGACCGTGGATAACCCTGAAGCTTTCTTT
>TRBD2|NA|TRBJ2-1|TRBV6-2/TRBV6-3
CASRALAGEYNEQFF
TGTGCCAGCAGGGCACTAGCGGGAGAGTACAATGAGCAGTTCTTC
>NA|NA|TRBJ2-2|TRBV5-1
CASSLDGSRPGELFF
TGCGCCAGCAGCTTGGACGGGAGCAGGCCCGGGGAGCTGTTTTTT
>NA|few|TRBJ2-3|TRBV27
CASSSRTAQSTDTQYF
TGTGCCAGCAGTTCGCGGACAGCACAAAGCACAGATACGCAGTATTTT
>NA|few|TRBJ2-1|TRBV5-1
CASSHPDNEQFF
TGCGCCAGCAGCCATCCAGACAATGAGCAGTTCTTC
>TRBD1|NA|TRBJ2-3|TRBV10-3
CAISGNPGQTYTDTQYF
TGTGCCATCAGTGGGAACCCGGGACAGACTTACACAGATACGCAGTATTTT
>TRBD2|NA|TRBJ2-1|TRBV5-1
CASSLASGAYNEQFF
TGCGCCAGCAGCTTGGCTAGCGGAGCTTACAATGAGCAGTTCTTC
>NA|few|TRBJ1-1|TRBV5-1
CASSLYPGLNTEAFF
TGCGCCAGCAGCTTGTACCCAGGGTTAAACACTGAAGCTTTCTTT
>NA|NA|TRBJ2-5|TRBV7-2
CASRGSYQYF
TGTGCCAGCAGGGGGTCCTACCAGTACTTC
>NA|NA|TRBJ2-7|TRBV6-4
CASSEIRTVAYEQYF
TGTGCCAGCAGTGAAATAAGGACGGTGGCCTACGAGCAGTACTTC
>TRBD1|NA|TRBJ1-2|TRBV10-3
CAISEGWTGVTYGYTF
TGTGCCATCAGTGAGGGATGGACAGGGGTCACTTATGGCTACACCTTC
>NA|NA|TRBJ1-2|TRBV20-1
CSATTRDTHNYGYTF
TGCAGTGCTACAACTCGGGACACCCATAACTATGGCTACACCTTC
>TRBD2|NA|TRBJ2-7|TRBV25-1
CASSGGRAFYEQYF
TGTGCCAGCAGTGGCGGGAGGGCCTTTTACGAGCAGTACTTC
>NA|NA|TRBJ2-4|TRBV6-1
CASSGGTYNLIQYF
TGTGCCAGCAGTGGGGGGACCTATAATCTCATTCAGTACTTC
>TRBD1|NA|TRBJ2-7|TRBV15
CATSIGTGLVYEQYF
TGTGCCACCAGCATCGGGACAGGGCTTGTCTACGAGCAGTACTTC
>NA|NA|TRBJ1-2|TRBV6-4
CASSDSPNYGYTF
TGTGCCAGCAGCGACAGCCCTAACTATGGCTACACCTTC
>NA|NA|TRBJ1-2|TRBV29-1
CSVVVAPYGYTF
TGCAGCGTTGTTGTAGCACCCTATGGCTACACCTTC
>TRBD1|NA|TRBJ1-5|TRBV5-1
CASSLAGQGAQPQHF
TGCGCCAGCAGCTTGGCCGGGCAGGGGGCTCAGCCCCAGCATTTT
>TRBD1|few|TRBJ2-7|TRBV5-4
CASSPTGQGSSYEQYF
TGTGCCAGCAGCCCTACCGGACAGGGTAGCTCCTACGAGCAGTACTTC
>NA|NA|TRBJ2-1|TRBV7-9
CASEADNEQFF
TGTGCCAGCGAGGCAGACAATGAGCAGTTCTTC
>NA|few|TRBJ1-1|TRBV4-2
CASSQKGHGGNTEAFF
TGTGCCAGCAGCCAGAAAGGACACGGAGGAAACACTGAAGCTTTCTTT
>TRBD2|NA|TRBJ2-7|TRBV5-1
CASSLGGRDNEQYF
TGCGCCAGCAGCCTAGGCGGGAGAGATAACGAGCAGTACTTC
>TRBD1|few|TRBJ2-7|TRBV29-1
CSVGTGYDYEQYF
TGCAGCGTGGGGACAGGGTACGACTACGAGCAGTACTTC
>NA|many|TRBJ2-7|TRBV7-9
CASSHVGQGGPYEQYF
TGTGCCAGCAGCCATGTCGGACAGGGAGGGCCCTACGAGCAGTACTTC
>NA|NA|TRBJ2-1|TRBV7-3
CASSLTEVGEQFF
TGTGCCAGCAGCTTAACTGAGGTCGGGGAGCAGTTCTTC
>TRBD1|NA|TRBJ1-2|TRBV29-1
CSVLDRVSDGYTF
TGCAGCGTCCTCGACAGGGTCAGTGATGGCTACACCTTC
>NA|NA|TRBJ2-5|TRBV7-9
CASSFLPSDETQYF
TGTGCCAGCAGCTTCCTCCCGTCCGACGAGACCCAGTACTTC
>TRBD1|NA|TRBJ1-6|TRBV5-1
CAGSLSGQGGSPLHF
TGCGCCGGCAGCCTCTCGGGACAGGGCGGCTCACCCCTCCACTTT
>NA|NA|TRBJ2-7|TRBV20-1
CSASKGVFYEQYF
TGCAGTGCTAGTAAGGGGGTTTTTTACGAGCAGTACTTC
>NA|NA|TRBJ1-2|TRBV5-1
CASSLGQKNYGYTF
TGCGCCAGCAGCTTGGGCCAGAAAAACTATGGCTACACCTTC
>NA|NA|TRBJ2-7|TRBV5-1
CASRPRGGYEQYF
TGCGCCAGCAGACCACGAGGGGGCTACGAGCAGTACTTC
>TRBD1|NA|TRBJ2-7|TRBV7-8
CASGQGDREYF
TGTGCCAGCGGACAAGGGGACAGGGAGTACTTC
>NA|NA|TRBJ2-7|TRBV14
CASSQQRQTLTYEQYF
TGTGCCAGCAGCCAACAGAGACAGACTTTAACCTACGAGCAGTACTTC